These 32 T cell receptor beta chains were sequenced from one sample in a study of OX40 agonist ivuxolimab in advanced cancers. The table came from immunoSEQ multiplex PCR; TCRdb's copy has only in-frame clones and leaves some out. The sample holds roughly 90,000 clones, 91% seen once. The sequencing used CD4+ or CD8+ T cells sorted from blood, collected in a trial of the OX40 agonist ivuxolimab. The receptors come from an adult with an advanced solid tumor such as melanoma, head and neck, liver or kidney cancer.

The chain employs TRBV18 and TRBJ2-1; 10 bases agree with TRBD1. Germline CDR1 reads KGHSH; CDR2 reads LQKENI. Germline trimming cut 0 bases from V and 4 bases from J; bases unmatched to any gene: 3. There are 16 residues in the CDR3. This CDR3 reads CASSPPTGGLYNEQFF. CDR3 nucleotides: TGTGCCAGCTCACCACCGACAGGGGGCTTGTACAATGAGCAGTTCTTC.

The chain recombines TRBV28 with TRBJ2-2; a weak D match, TRBD1 (5 bases). The V end lost 2 bases, the J end lost 3 bases, and 10 bases lay between the germline ends. The CDR3 is 15 residues long. The germline V gene encodes CDR1 MDHEN and CDR2 SYDVKM. CDR3 sequence: CASSLQAGYTGELFF. In DNA form, the CDR3 reads TGTGCCAGCAGTTTACAGGCAGGGTACACCGGGGAGCTGTTTTTT.

The CDR3 DNA follows: TGCGCCAGCAGCCCAGCGGCCTCCTACGAGCAGTACTTC. Its protein is CASSPAASYEQYF. The gene calls are TRBV5-1 and TRBJ2-7, with a weak D call TRBD2 (5 bases). The length of the CDR3 is 13 residues. V lost 4 bases and J 0 bases, leaving 8 bases between the germline ends. CDR1 and CDR2 (germline): SGHRS, YFSETQ.

The chain employs TRBV13 and TRBJ1-2; tentative D call: TRBD1 (6 bases). Germline CDR1 and CDR2: PRHDT and FYEKMQ (reference sequence). The CDR3 totals 17 residues. Trimming left V 0 bases short and J 2 bases short, with 16 bases between. CDR3 DNA sequence: TGTGCCAGCAGCTTAGGCATCGGGGGCCGAGGGAACTATGGCTACACCTTC. Amino acid sequence: CASSLGIGGRGNYGYTF. Full variable domain (remainder filled in from reference TRBV13 and TRBJ1-2): AAGVIQSPRHLIKEKRETATLKCYPIPRHDTVYWYQQGPGQDPQFLISFYEKMQSDKGSIPDRFSAQQFSDYHSELNMSSLELGDSALYFCASSLGIGGRGNYGYTFGSGTRLTVV.

The chain couples TRBV7-9 to TRBJ2-1, with no clear D. CDR1 SEHNR and CDR2 FQNEAQ come from the germline V gene (reference sequence). The V and J ends lost 3 bases and 7 bases respectively, with 13 bases between them. This CDR3 spans 14 amino acids. The CDR3 DNA sequence: TGTGCCAGCAGCTTCGGCCTAGTTGGGAATGAGCAGTTCTTC. Its protein product is CASSFGLVGNEQFF.

The chain carries TRBV27 and TRBJ2-7; TRBD2 is a possible D gene (5 bases). The DNA matches TRBJ2-5 better at its end, which makes the J call doubtful. CDR3 length: 17 amino acids. Germline values: CDR1 MNHEY, CDR2 SMNVEV (reference sequence). This CDR3 reads CASSLRYDYTGQETQYF. The CDR3 nucleotides read TGTGCCAGCAGCCTACGCTACGACTACACCGGGCAAGAGACCCAGTACTTC.

The chain recombines TRBV11-2 with TRBJ2-3, with 8 nucleotides matching TRBD2. The V and J ends lost 2 bases and 1 base, in that order; junction bases with no gene match: 2. There are 15 residues in the CDR3. Germline-derived CDR1 and CDR2 are SGHAT and FQNNGV. CDR3 DNA sequence: TGTGCCAGCAGCTTACGGGAGGGGGGCACAGATACGCAGTATTTT. Translating gives CASSLREGGTDTQYF.

This chain links TRBV5-1 with TRBJ2-7; D perhaps matches TRBD1 (6 bases). V was pared by 5 bases and J by 2 bases, with 11 bases between. Germline CDR1 SGHRS, CDR2 YFSETQ. The CDR3 loop spans 13 amino acids. The CDR3 sequence is CASSATGTYEQYF. Written as DNA, the CDR3 is TGCGCCAGCAGTGCTACAGGGACCTACGAGCAGTACTTC.

The V call is TRBV6-1, the J call TRBJ2-1, with 9 bases that match TRBD1. This CDR3 region has 17 residues. Germline CDR1 MNHNS, CDR2 SASEGT. Losses at the gene ends were 4 bases for V and 7 bases for J; bases not matched to a gene: 14. Here the CDR3 DNA reads TGTGCCAGCAGTGGGGACAGGGCGTACGGTTATGGTAATGAGCAGTTCTTC. It translates to CASSGDRAYGYGNEQFF.

The genes are TRBV7-8 and TRBJ1-5, with no clear D. Trimming pared 1 base from V and 3 bases from J, leaving 13 bases between. The germline V gene encodes CDR1 SGHVS and CDR2 FQNEAQ. The CDR3 sequence is 16 residues long. This chain's CDR3 is CASSLERVLTNQPQHF. CDR3 DNA: TGTGCCAGCAGCTTAGAACGGGTACTTACCAATCAGCCCCAGCATTTT. Combining the CDR3 with reference TRBV7-8 and TRBJ1-5 gives the whole variable domain GAGVSQSPRYKVAKRGQDVALRCDPISGHVSLFWYQQALGQGPEFLTYFQNEAQLDKSGLPSDRFFAERPEGSVSTLKIQRTQQEDSAVYLCASSLERVLTNQPQHFGDGTRLSIL.

The V gene is TRBV9, the J gene TRBJ2-7, with D possibly matching TRBD1 (7 bases). The CDR3 sequence is 15 residues long. Germline-derived CDR1 and CDR2 are SGDLS and YYNGEE. V lost 0 bases, J lost 3 bases, and 13 bases lay in between. CDR3 sequence: CASSVAQGGYYEQYF. DNA of the CDR3: TGTGCCAGCAGCGTAGCCCAGGGGGGTTACTACGAGCAGTACTTC. Complete variable domain (other parts from reference TRBV9 and TRBJ2-7): DSGVTQTPKHLITATGQRVTLRCSPRSGDLSVYWYQQSLDQGLQFLIQYYNGEERAKGNILERFSAQQFPDLHSELNLSSLELGDSALYFCASSVAQGGYYEQYFGPGTRLTVT.

V is TRBV6-5 and J is TRBJ1-2; 7 nucleotides match TRBD1. V gave up 3 bases and J gave up 5 bases; unmatched junction bases: 6. This CDR3 is 14 amino acids long. Per germline, CDR1 MNHEY and CDR2 SVGAGI. CDR3 amino acids: CASSYLGGPYGYTF. The CDR3 DNA reads as TGTGCCAGCAGTTATTTAGGGGGCCCATATGGCTACACCTTC.

The chain recombines TRBV18 with TRBJ2-3; 13 nucleotides agree with TRBD2. This CDR3 region has 16 residues. Trimming removed 3 bases from V and 3 bases from J; junction bases left unmatched: 3. Per germline, CDR1 KGHSH and CDR2 LQKENI. DNA for the CDR3: TGTGCCAGCTCACCGCCGGGACTAGCGGGAACAGATACGCAGTATTTT. It yields the protein CASSPPGLAGTDTQYF.

The genes are TRBV7-9 and TRBJ1-5; 7 positions agree with TRBD1. V lost 2 bases and J lost 5; bases outside the gene matches: 3. From germline, CDR1 is SEHNR and CDR2 FQNEAQ (reference sequence). There are 14 residues in the CDR3. DNA for the CDR3: TGTGCCAGCAGCTTATCCGACAGGGATCAGCCCCAGCATTTT. Translated, it gives CASSLSDRDQPQHF.

The CDR3 DNA reads as TGTGCCAGCTCCCTCCGACAGGATAATTCACCCCTCCACTTT. This translates into CASSLRQDNSPLHF. The rearrangement links TRBV18 to TRBJ1-6; possible D gene TRBD1, 6 bases. CDR3 size: 14 residues. Looked up from germline, CDR1 is KGHSH and CDR2 is LQKENI. V was shortened by 6 bases and J by 5 bases, with 11 bases between the two germline ends.

A few counts support this clone. The rearrangement links TRBV7-9 to TRBJ1-2; 7 bases agree with TRBD1. The CDR3 covers 14 residues. CDR1 and CDR2 from the germline V gene are SEHNR and FQNEAQ (reference sequence). The V and J ends lost 5 bases and 4 bases, in that order; junction bases with no gene match: 7. Here the CDR3 reads CASSPTGLGYGYTF. The CDR3 DNA reads as TGTGCCAGCAGCCCGACAGGGTTGGGCTATGGCTACACCTTC. Full variable domain (outside the CDR3, taken from reference TRBV7-9 and TRBJ1-2): DTGVSQNPRHKITKRGQNVTFRCDPISEHNRLYWYRQTLGQGPEFLTYFQNEAQLEKSRLLSDRFSAERPKGSFSTLEIQRTEQGDSAMYLCASSPTGLGYGYTFGSGTRLTVV.

This chain uses TRBV7-9 with TRBJ2-3; TRBD2 might be the D (5 bases). From germline, CDR1 is SEHNR and CDR2 FQNEAQ (reference sequence). Trimming shortened V by 10 bases and J by 5 bases, and 10 bases separated the two germline ends. The CDR3 sequence is 11 residues long. CDR3 sequence (DNA): TGTGCCATCGACCGGGAAGATACGCAGTATTTT. Its protein is CAIDREDTQYF.

The gene calls are TRBV5-4 and TRBJ2-6; D unresolved. Germline CDR1 SGHNT, CDR2 YYREEE (reference sequence). The CDR3 covers 14 residues. Deletions cut 0 bases from V and 2 bases from J, with 3 bases between. CDR3 bases: TGTGCCAGCAGCTTGGGGGCTGGGGCCAACGTCCTGACTTTC. This gives the protein CASSLGAGANVLTF. Looking up the rest from reference TRBV5-4 and TRBJ2-6 gives the full variable domain: ETGVTQSPTHLIKTRGQQVTLRCSSQSGHNTVSWYQQALGQGPQFIFQYYREEENGRGNFPPRFSGLQFPNYSSELNVNALELDDSALYLCASSLGAGANVLTFGAGSRLTVL.

V and J are TRBV7-8 and TRBJ1-1, with D unresolved. Trimming shortened V by 5 bases and J by 0 bases, and 13 bases separated the two germline ends. The CDR3 runs 15 residues. Germline V gene sequence: CDR1 SGHVS, CDR2 FQNEAQ. In DNA, the CDR3 is TGTGCCAGCAGCATCAGAGGAATCATGAACACTGAAGCTTTCTTT. It yields the protein CASSIRGIMNTEAFF.

The chain joins TRBV18 to TRBJ1-5; D possibly corresponds to TRBD1 (6 bases). Germline V CDR1 and CDR2: KGHSH, LQKENI. The CDR3 consists of 14 residues. The V and J ends lost 3 bases and 3 bases respectively, with 9 bases between them. CDR3 amino acids: CASSPGQHNQPQHF. The CDR3 bases are TGTGCCAGCTCACCCGGACAGCACAATCAGCCCCAGCATTTT. The whole variable domain, remainder taken from reference TRBV18 and TRBJ1-5, is NAGVMQNPRHLVRRRGQEARLRCSPMKGHSHVYWYRQLPEEGLKFMVYLQKENIIDESGMPKERFSAEFPKEGPSILRIQQVVRGDSAAYFCASSPGQHNQPQHFGDGTRLSIL.

This clone was counted a single time. The V and J genes are TRBV19 and TRBJ2-4; TRBD1 might be the D (5 bases). Looked up from germline, CDR1 is LNHDA and CDR2 is SQIVND (reference sequence). CDR3 length: 16 residues. The V end was cut by 10 bases, the J end by 5 bases, with 24 bases between. CDR3 residues: CATHSIGAAEQNIQYF. The CDR3 DNA follows: TGTGCCACCCATTCAATAGGGGCGGCGGAACAAAACATTCAGTACTTC.

The chain joins TRBV6-7 to TRBJ1-1; the match to TRBD1 covers 8 bases. TRBV6-7 is classed as an ORF, of uncertain function. CDR3 length: 14 amino acids. V trimming: 11 bases; J trimming: 1 base; junction bases outside the gene matches: 9. This chain's CDR3 is CARGDRGGNTEAFF. The CDR3 DNA reads as TGTGCCCGGGGTGACAGGGGCGGGAACACTGAAGCTTTCTTT.

V usage is TRBV5-1 and J usage is TRBJ2-3, with 7 nucleotides matching TRBD2. The CDR3 is made up of 17 amino acids. V shed 2 bases and J 3 bases; nucleotides not matched to a gene: 12. Germline CDR1 is SGHRS and CDR2 is YFSETQ. The DNA for the CDR3 is TGCGCCAGCAGCTTTGGAATCCTCGGGACTACAACAGATACGCAGTATTTT. This gives the protein CASSFGILGTTTDTQYF.

The chain links TRBV29-1 to TRBJ2-7, with 8 bases matching TRBD1. With V trimmed by 1 base and J by 2 bases, 1 base remained unmatched. The CDR3 is made up of 13 amino acids. CDR1 SQVTM and CDR2 ANQGSEA come from the germline V gene. The CDR3 DNA reads as TGCAGCGTTGAAGCGGGACAGGCCTACGAGCAGTACTTC. Encoded protein: CSVEAGQAYEQYF.

This clone was observed a single time. The CDR3 coding sequence is TGTGCCAGCAGTGAAAGGCGGCTCAGTAATTCACCCCTCCACTTT. Translation: CASSERRLSNSPLHF. This rearrangement joins TRBV2 to TRBJ1-6; no clear D. The germline V gene encodes CDR1 SNHLY and CDR2 FYNNEI. The CDR3 is 15 amino acids. Trimming cost V 2 bases and J 6 bases, with 11 bases left between them.

This rearrangement joins TRBV28 to TRBJ1-3; 8 bases agree with TRBD1. CDR1 is MDHEN, CDR2 SYDVKM, per germline. The CDR3 consists of 16 residues. The V and J ends lost 4 bases and 3 bases, in that order; junction bases with no gene match: 8. The CDR3 coding sequence is TGTGCCAGCAGTTCAACCGGACAGGGAGGTGGAAACACCATATATTTT. Its protein product is CASSSTGQGGGNTIYF.

This clone showed up just once. The chain carries TRBV7-2 and TRBJ2-7; 7 positions agree with TRBD2. V was pared by 1 base and J by 2 bases, with 8 bases of the junction left unmatched. The CDR3 covers 16 residues. CDR1 and CDR2 from the germline V gene are SGHTA and FQGNSA. The CDR3 DNA sequence: TGTGCCAGCAGCTTAGTCCCTGCTAGCGGTCCCTACGAGCAGTACTTC. This gives the protein CASSLVPASGPYEQYF.

The chain combines TRBV27 with TRBJ1-5, with D unresolved. V lost 5 bases and J lost 0, with 14 bases in between. CDR1 MNHEY and CDR2 SMNVEV come from the germline V gene (reference sequence). The CDR3 contains 16 residues. The CDR3 sequence is CASSPLDGFSNQPQHF. The CDR3 DNA is TGTGCCAGCAGTCCTCTGGACGGCTTTAGCAATCAGCCCCAGCATTTT.

V and J are TRBV4-1 and TRBJ1-5; D not certain. Germline-derived CDR1 and CDR2 are MGHRA and YSYEKL. V lost 3 bases to trimming and J lost 2 bases, with 14 bases between them. The length of the CDR3 is 16 residues. CDR3 bases: TGCGCCAGCAGCCAGAATTGGGTGGGAGGCAATCAGCCCCAGCATTTT. Translated: CASSQNWVGGNQPQHF.

The CDR3: CASSYSGGQSYNEQFF. CDR3 sequence (DNA): TGTGCCAGCAGTTACTCTGGGGGGCAGTCCTACAATGAGCAGTTCTTC. V and J are TRBV6-5 and TRBJ2-1, with D perhaps given as TRBD1 or TRBD2 (6 bases each). Germline assignment: CDR1 MNHEY and CDR2 SVGAGI. Deletions cut 0 bases from V and 1 base from J, with 10 bases between. This CDR3 has 16 residues.

The gene calls are TRBV5-1 and TRBJ1-4, with a tentative D call TRBD1 (5 bases). V shed 0 bases and J shed 4 bases, with 16 bases lying between them. Germline CDR1 is SGHRS and CDR2 is YFSETQ. The length of the CDR3 is 17 residues. The CDR3 sequence is CASSLGIQDLRNEKLFF. The CDR3, as DNA: TGCGCCAGCAGCTTGGGTATACAGGATCTTCGTAATGAAAAACTGTTTTTT.

This clone appeared once. This chain uses TRBV6-6 with TRBJ2-1; 7 bases are a match to TRBD1. V was clipped by 2 bases and J by 7 bases; unmatched bases: 2. This CDR3 comprises 13 residues. CDR1 is MNHNY, CDR2 SVGAGI, per germline (reference sequence). DNA for the CDR3: TGTGCCAGCAGTTACGAGGGGGCGAATGAGCAGTTCTTC. It yields the protein CASSYEGANEQFF.